The next 30 T cell receptor beta chains were all read from a single sample in a study of cytomegalovirus exposure and HLA in healthy donors. The PCR was carried out with 60 Vbeta primers and 13 Jbeta primers. Using immunoSEQ multiplex PCR, the repertoire was profiled, and TCRdb retains in-frame clones only, with some absent. The sample includes more than 80,000 clones, roughly two thirds of them seen just once. Sample: PBMCs. These receptors were obtained from a female donor in good health and CMV-seronegative.

The chain uses TRBV25-1 and TRBJ1-2; a weak D match, TRBD1 (5 bases). This CDR3 is built from 13 residues. Germline lookup yields CDR1 MGHDK and CDR2 SYGVNS. V lost 3 bases to trimming and J lost 8 bases, with 13 bases between them. For the CDR3, the DNA is TGTGCCAGCAGTGATGGGGCGGGGGTCGGCTACACCTTC. Translation: CASSDGAGVGYTF.

The CDR3 nucleotides read TGTGCCAGCAGTGGTCTTACGGACGAGCAGTACTTC. It is translated as CASSGLTDEQYF. This chain links TRBV25-1 with TRBJ2-7, with D unclear. Germline V lookup: CDR1 MGHDK, CDR2 SYGVNS. This CDR3 is built from 12 residues. The V end lost 4 bases, the J end lost 5 bases, and 9 bases lay between the germline ends.

The V gene is TRBV28, the J gene TRBJ2-7; D may be TRBD2 (5 bases). CDR3 length: 14 residues. Germline CDR1 reads MDHEN; CDR2 reads SYDVKM. Trimming cost V 5 bases and J 3 bases, with 14 bases left between them. CDR3 residues: CASSPQAGVYEQYF. As DNA, the CDR3 is TGTGCCAGCAGTCCCCAGGCCGGGGTCTACGAGCAGTACTTC.

The genes are TRBV27 and TRBJ2-1; no reliable D call. Looked up from germline, CDR1 is MNHEY and CDR2 is SMNVEV (reference sequence). The CDR3 loop spans 13 amino acids. Trimming cost V 6 bases and J 9 bases, with 15 bases left between them. The CDR3 protein is CASRGPIGSEQFF. The CDR3 DNA reads TGTGCCAGCAGGGGCCCTATAGGAAGTGAGCAGTTCTTC.

The genes are TRBV2 and TRBJ2-7, with 7 bases lining up with TRBD1. CDR1 is SNHLY, CDR2 FYNNEI, per germline. The CDR3 loop spans 12 amino acids. Trimming cost V 6 bases and J 3 bases; bases outside gene matches: 2. As DNA, the CDR3 is TGTGCCAGCAGAGGGGGCTTCTACGAGCAGTACTTC. Translation gives CASRGGFYEQYF.

This clone was seen a few times. The V call is TRBV28, the J call TRBJ2-7, with TRBD2 matching over 14 bases. The CDR3 has 16 amino acids. Unmatched junction bases numbered 4, after V lost 2 bases and J lost 4 bases. In germline, CDR1 is MDHEN, CDR2 SYDVKM. In nucleotides, the CDR3 is TGTGCCAGCAGTTTACCGGGACTAGCGGGAGTGTACGAGCAGTACTTC. It translates to CASSLPGLAGVYEQYF.

This chain joins TRBV18 and TRBJ1-4; a possible D gene is TRBD1 (6 bases). Trimming removed 2 bases at V and 8 bases at J, with 9 bases between. From germline, CDR1 is KGHSH and CDR2 LQKENI. There are 13 residues in the CDR3. The CDR3 here is CASSPNRVEKLFF. The CDR3 DNA is TGTGCCAGCTCACCAAACAGGGTGGAAAAACTGTTTTTT.

Here the CDR3 reads CATSRRSGVGTDTQYF. The DNA of the CDR3 is TGTGCCACCAGCAGAAGGTCGGGAGTAGGGACAGATACGCAGTATTTT. The rearrangement links TRBV15 to TRBJ2-3, with D tentatively TRBD2 (6 bases). CDR1 LNHNV and CDR2 YYDKDF come from the germline V gene (reference sequence). V was clipped by 2 bases and J by 3 bases, with 15 bases between them. The CDR3 loop spans 16 amino acids.

The V gene is TRBV27, the J gene TRBJ2-1; a possible D gene is TRBD1 (6 bases). CDR1 and CDR2 from the germline V gene are MNHEY and SMNVEV (reference sequence). The length of the CDR3 is 16 residues. Trimming pared 3 bases from V and 5 bases from J, leaving 17 bases between. The CDR3 DNA is TGTGCCAGCAGTTTGACAGGTGCCAACCGGGACAATGAGCAGTTCTTC. It translates to CASSLTGANRDNEQFF.

The chain uses TRBV7-6 and TRBJ2-7; tentative D call: TRBD1 (5 bases). CDR1 is SGHVS, CDR2 FNYEAQ, per germline. V lost 1 base, J lost 3 bases, and 10 bases lay in between. The CDR3 runs 14 residues. The DNA for the CDR3 is TGTGCCAGCAGCTTAGGGACACCCGACTACGAGCAGTACTTC. This encodes CASSLGTPDYEQYF.

The chain couples TRBV5-1 to TRBJ1-2; D is possibly TRBD1 (5 bases). The V end was cut by 4 bases, the J end by 8 bases, with 18 bases between. This CDR3 contains 14 residues. CDR1 is SGHRS, CDR2 YFSETQ, per germline. The CDR3 DNA reads as TGCGCCAGCAGCCCCCCCGGGGCGGGACGGGGCTACACCTTC. It is translated as CASSPPGAGRGYTF. Based on the CDR3 plus reference TRBV5-1 and TRBJ1-2, the full variable domain is KAGVTQTPRYLIKTRGQQVTLSCSPISGHRSVSWYQQTPGQGLQFLFEYFSETQRNKGNFPGRFSGRQFSNSRSEMNVSTLELGDSALYLCASSPPGAGRGYTFGSGTRLTVV.

Note on this clone: Within the sample, other DNA sequences also encode this same CDR3. The chain carries TRBV7-2 and TRBJ1-3; D perhaps matches TRBD1 (5 bases). V was clipped by 5 bases and J by 0 bases, with 11 bases between them. CDR1 is SGHTA and CDR2 is FQGNSA in the germline V gene. CDR3 length: 15 amino acids. The CDR3 spells CASSRDSSSGNTIYF. CDR3 in DNA: TGTGCCAGCAGCCGGGACTCCAGCTCTGGAAACACCATATATTTT.

On this clone: No DNA is shown, since the ends of the CDR3 on it are uncertain; the CDR3 is the one TCRdb lists. The chain uses TRBV25-1 and TRBJ2-4; the DNA was not compared with TRBD2, the D call given in the table. From its first to its last residue, the CDR3 has 13 amino acids. The germline V gene encodes CDR1 MGHDK and CDR2 SYGVNS. The CDR3 region is CASSTSAKNIQYF.

The chain links TRBV5-1 to TRBJ1-2, with 12 bases lining up with TRBD1. With V trimmed by 0 bases and J by 4 bases, 10 bases remained unmatched. This CDR3 comprises 18 residues. Germline CDR1 SGHRS, CDR2 YFSETQ. CDR3 residues: CASSLEGTGGALGYGYTF. DNA of the CDR3: TGCGCCAGCAGCTTGGAGGGGACAGGGGGCGCGTTAGGCTATGGCTACACCTTC. The full variable domain, rest sourced from reference TRBV5-1 and TRBJ1-2, is KAGVTQTPRYLIKTRGQQVTLSCSPISGHRSVSWYQQTPGQGLQFLFEYFSETQRNKGNFPGRFSGRQFSNSRSEMNVSTLELGDSALYLCASSLEGTGGALGYGYTFGSGTRLTVV.

This chain joins TRBV9 and TRBJ1-2; no reliable D call. V lost 4 bases and J lost 0, with 10 bases in between. This CDR3 has 14 amino acids. Germline loops: CDR1 SGDLS, CDR2 YYNGEE. The CDR3 bases are TGTGCCAGCAGCCCGAGGTGGGCTAACTATGGCTACACCTTC. Amino acids: CASSPRWANYGYTF. Variable domain in full (rest from reference TRBV9 and TRBJ1-2): DSGVTQTPKHLITATGQRVTLRCSPRSGDLSVYWYQQSLDQGLQFLIQYYNGEERAKGNILERFSAQQFPDLHSELNLSSLELGDSALYFCASSPRWANYGYTFGSGTRLTVV.

This chain uses TRBV9 with TRBJ2-1, with D possibly TRBD1 on 6 matching bases. There are 14 residues in the CDR3. Germline-derived CDR1 and CDR2 are SGDLS and YYNGEE. V dropped 4 bases and J dropped 10 bases, with 18 bases sitting between them. CDR3 nucleotides: TGTGCCAGCAGCCCAGGGGCGGGCAGTACGGAGCAGTTCTTC. It translates to CASSPGAGSTEQFF.

This clone was seen a few times. This chain connects TRBV15 to TRBJ1-2; unclear D gene. V dropped 1 base and J dropped 7 bases, with 7 bases sitting between them. Germline V gene data show CDR1 as LNHNV and CDR2 as YYDKDF (reference sequence). This CDR3 comprises 12 residues. CDR3 DNA: TGTGCCACCAGCAGAGTCTCGGGTGGCTACACCTTC. Residues: CATSRVSGGYTF.

In its sample, this clone was seen once. Here the CDR3 DNA reads TGTGCCAGCAGTTTTAATACCGCGTTCACAGATACGCAGTATTTT. The encoded protein is CASSFNTAFTDTQYF. The V call is TRBV28, the J call TRBJ2-3; D is ambiguous. Trimming left V 3 bases short and J 2 bases short, with 12 bases between. Germline V lookup: CDR1 MDHEN, CDR2 SYDVKM. The CDR3 spans 15 residues.

This clone was observed once. V is TRBV10-1 and J is TRBJ2-7, with D unresolved. The CDR3 is 12 amino acids. Germline-derived CDR1 and CDR2 are WNHNN and SYGVQD (reference sequence). V dropped 6 bases and J dropped 9 bases, with 15 bases sitting between them. The CDR3 DNA is TGCGCCAGCAGCTCGTCAGGTCCCGGGCAGTACTTC. Protein sequence: CASSSSGPGQYF.

Comments on this clone: Other DNA sequences in the sample encode the same CDR3. The chain uses TRBV11-2 and TRBJ2-7; 11 bases map to TRBD2. Unmatched junction bases numbered 5, after V lost 5 bases and J lost 2 bases. CDR3 size: 15 residues. In germline, CDR1 is SGHAT, CDR2 FQNNGV. CDR3 in amino acids: CASSPRLAGTYEQYF. As DNA, the CDR3 is TGTGCCAGCAGCCCGAGACTAGCGGGGACCTACGAGCAGTACTTC.

The chain combines TRBV29-1 with TRBJ1-2, with TRBD1 matching over 7 bases. This CDR3 region has 12 residues. With 8 bases clipped from V and 6 bases from J, the junction kept 9 bases outside the gene matches. The germline CDR1 and CDR2 sequences are SQVTM and ANQGSEA. The CDR3 protein is CSCLGQRDGYTF. For the CDR3, the DNA is TGCAGCTGTTTGGGACAGCGGGATGGCTACACCTTC. Based on the CDR3 plus reference TRBV29-1 and TRBJ1-2, the full variable domain is SAVISQKPSRDICQRGTSLTIQCQVDSQVTMMFWYRQQPGQSLTLIATANQGSEATYESGFVIDKFPISRPNLTFSTLTVSNMSPEDSSIYLCSCLGQRDGYTFGSGTRLTVV.

The chain carries TRBV28 and TRBJ1-4; D remains unclear. Germline assignment: CDR1 MDHEN and CDR2 SYDVKM. The CDR3 covers 15 residues. Trimming cost V 5 bases and J 3 bases, with 13 bases left between them. CDR3 loop: CASSRLGSSNEKLFF. The DNA for the CDR3 is TGTGCCAGCAGTAGGCTCGGGAGTTCTAATGAAAAACTGTTTTTT.

The V call is TRBV7-9, the J call TRBJ1-2; D is perhaps TRBD1 (5 bases). This CDR3 spans 14 amino acids. Germline V lookup: CDR1 SEHNR, CDR2 FQNEAQ (reference sequence). Trimming pared 5 bases from V and 4 bases from J, leaving 14 bases between. CDR3 sequence reads: CASSPRQGSYGYTF. DNA for the CDR3: TGTGCCAGCAGCCCTAGGCAGGGAAGCTATGGCTACACCTTC. Full variable domain (outside the CDR3, taken from reference TRBV7-9 and TRBJ1-2): DTGVSQNPRHKITKRGQNVTFRCDPISEHNRLYWYRQTLGQGPEFLTYFQNEAQLEKSRLLSDRFSAERPKGSFSTLEIQRTEQGDSAMYLCASSPRQGSYGYTFGSGTRLTVV.

The chain recombines TRBV2 with TRBJ1-5; TRBD1 might be the D (5 bases). Trimming pared 4 bases from V and 7 bases from J, leaving 11 bases between. The CDR3 is 13 amino acids. Germline V gene lookup returns CDR1 SNHLY and CDR2 FYNNEI. For the CDR3, the DNA is TGTGCCAGCAGTGTAGGGGCAGGGCAGCCCCAGCATTTT. Its translation: CASSVGAGQPQHF.

The J gene is TRBJ2-1, the V gene TRBV4-1, with 9 bases matching TRBD2. Unmatched junction bases numbered 7, after V lost 0 bases and J lost 4 bases. The CDR3 runs 17 residues. The germline V gene has CDR1 MGHRA and CDR2 YSYEKL. The CDR3, as DNA: TGCGCCAGCAGCCAAGATCGACTAGCGGCCTCGTACAATGAGCAGTTCTTC. This translates into CASSQDRLAASYNEQFF.

The chain carries TRBV27 and TRBJ2-1, with TRBD1 as a possible D gene (6 bases). The V gene lost 2 bases and the J gene lost 14 bases, with 22 bases spanning the gap. The CDR3 extends over 15 amino acids. Germline V gene data show CDR1 as MNHEY and CDR2 as SMNVEV (reference sequence). The CDR3 nucleotides read TGTGCCAGCAGTTTAGTAGGGGAACTCGGGACAATTGAGTTCTTC. Translated: CASSLVGELGTIEFF.

V usage is TRBV2 and J usage is TRBJ1-4; tentative D call: TRBD1 (6 bases). CDR1 SNHLY and CDR2 FYNNEI come from the germline V gene. Trimming took off 7 bases at V and 5 bases at J, with 11 bases between the two ends. The CDR3 length is 13 residues. CDR3 protein: CASKDRWNEKLFF. The CDR3, as DNA: TGTGCCAGCAAAGACAGGTGGAATGAAAAACTGTTTTTT.

The V gene is TRBV6-5, the J gene TRBJ2-5; a weak D match, TRBD2 (5 bases). V was clipped by 2 bases and J by 5 bases, with 12 bases between them. Germline CDR1 reads MNHEY; CDR2 reads SVGAGI. There are 14 residues in the CDR3. CDR3 sequence (DNA): TGTGCCAGCAGTTACACTCCCTCGGGGGAGACCCAGTACTTC. This translates into CASSYTPSGETQYF.

The chain combines TRBV6-1 with TRBJ2-1; tentative D call: TRBD2 (5 bases). The CDR3 is 15 amino acids. Per germline, CDR1 MNHNS and CDR2 SASEGT. V was clipped by 8 bases and J by 9 bases, with 23 bases between them. CDR3 protein: CASSPFGRFKVEQFF. CDR3 DNA sequence: TGTGCCAGCTCCCCCTTTGGGAGATTCAAAGTTGAGCAGTTCTTC.

The rearrangement links TRBV11-3 to TRBJ1-1, with 10 bases identical to TRBD1. Per the germline V gene, CDR1 is SGHNT and CDR2 is YENEEA. This CDR3 is built from 16 residues. V lost 5 bases and J lost 6; bases outside the gene matches: 12. In DNA form, the CDR3 reads TGTGCCAGCAGCCCCCAGGGGGGACAGGGGCGTGCTGAAGCTTTCTTT. This sequence encodes CASSPQGGQGRAEAFF.